This TCR beta chain derives from a study of cytomegalovirus exposure and HLA in healthy donors. At the level of the study: Sequencing of about 200 million T cells in an earlier analysis found under 120 million unique TCR beta sequences. Study results and caveats: The study labeled 170 or so TCR beta chains cytomegalovirus-associated. It emerged from a later analysis that several of the most significant clusters appeared to be linked to common viral pathogens. Later analysis found that TCR beta chains associated with HLA were more clonally expanded than other, equally common chains.

V lost 1 base to trimming and J lost 4 bases, with 6 bases between them. Looked up from germline, CDR1 is SEHNR and CDR2 is FQNEAQ (reference sequence). The CDR3 has 13 amino acids. The PCR employed 60 Vbeta primers together with 13 Jbeta primers. TCRdb keeps only in-frame clones here, not all; method: immunoSEQ multiplex PCR. The repertoire holds some 200,000 clones, with 85% to 90% as singletons. Points on this clone: Its target is not known.

This rearrangement joins TRBV7-9 to TRBJ2-3; possibly TRBD1 for D (6 bases). The receptor was derived from a woman younger than 30 in good health and CMV-seronegative. The sequencing input was PBMCs. CDR3 region: CASSLEGADTQYF. The DNA of the CDR3 is TGTGCCAGCAGCTTAGAGGGGGCAGATACGCAGTATTTT.